The subject of this entry is one T cell receptor beta chain. This sample was included in a study of control samples from healthy donors and cancer patients. Assay: immunoSEQ multiplex PCR; the TCRdb copy retains only in-frame clones and omits some. The sample yields fewer than 95,000 clones, approximately 86% seen once. V gave up 1 base and J gave up 2 bases, with 11 bases separating them. Germline assignment: CDR1 SGHTA and CDR2 FQGNSA. The CDR3 runs to 15 residues. J is TRBJ1-2 and V is TRBV7-2; TRBD1 might be the D (6 bases). The sample was blood. The clonotype was recovered from a woman aged 45-59 years in good health. The CDR3 coding sequence is TGTGCCAGCAGCTTAGGGGGGGGCCCCAACTATGGCTACACCTTC. Protein: CASSLGGGPNYGYTF.